This T cell receptor beta chain was profiled in a study of T cell responses to AZD1222 COVID-19 vaccine. CDR3 size: 12 residues. V was pared by 4 bases and J by 15 bases, with 7 bases of the junction left unmatched. CDR1 MDHEN and CDR2 SYDVKM come from the germline V gene. TCRdb's copy holds only in-frame clones and misses some; the assay was immunoSEQ multiplex PCR. Of roughly 150,000 clones listed, around 90% are singletons. This clonotype was obtained from an adult who received the AZD1222 COVID-19 vaccine. The chain couples TRBV28 to TRBJ2-1, with 9 nucleotides matching TRBD1. The source material was peripheral blood, sampled 28 days after the second AZD1222 dose. The CDR3: CASSSPGQGRFF. The CDR3 region has the DNA TGTGCCAGCAGTTCGCCGGGACAGGGTCGGTTCTTC.